These 32 T cell receptor beta chains were sequenced from one sample in a study of T cells in severe cutaneous drug reactions. Bulk and single-cell libraries used iRepertoire multiplex PCR with TCR subtype-specific primers. Using the multiplex PCR reads, TCRdb records one entry per CDR3 protein without DNA. The sample spans some 970 distinct CDR3 sequences; the ten largest clones claim roughly 17%. Carbamazepine had induced Stevens-Johnson syndrome or toxic epidermal necrolysis in the sequenced donors. Sequenced material: PBMCs. Receptor source: a human donor with Stevens-Johnson syndrome, a severe cutaneous drug reaction.

This clonotype is medium-sized by frequency. The chain joins TRBV12-3 or TRBV12-4 to TRBJ1-3; the TCRdb call, TRBD1, lacks DNA for checking. The CDR3 extends over 12 amino acids. This CDR3 reads CASSGTGNTIYF.

Judged by frequency, this clonotype is medium-sized. The rearrangement links TRBV4-3 to TRBJ2-3; the D call of TRBD1 rests on TCRdb alone, since no DNA is present to check it. The CDR3 contains 14 residues. The germline V gene has CDR1 LGHNA and CDR2 YSLEER. The chain's CDR3 is CASSQEGTSDTQYF.

CDR3 residues: CSAASGRTYNEQFF. V and J are TRBV20-1 and TRBJ2-1. Germline lookup yields CDR1 DFQATT and CDR2 SNEGSKA (reference sequence). This CDR3 region has 14 residues.

This clonotype is medium-sized by frequency. The chain carries TRBV11-3 and TRBJ2-3. CDR3 length: 12 amino acids. Germline V CDR1 and CDR2: SGHNT, YENEEA. This CDR3 reads CASSLQGDTQYF. Full variable domain (outside the CDR3, taken from reference TRBV11-3 and TRBJ2-3): EAGVVQSPRYKIIEKKQPVAFWCNPISGHNTLYWYLQNLGQGPELLIRYENEEAVDDSQLPKDRFSAERLKGVDSTLKIQPAELGDSAVYLCASSLQGDTQYFGPGTRLTVL.

The chain carries TRBV20-1 and TRBJ1-2; TCRdb proposes TRBD1, but this gene call is untestable without DNA. This CDR3 region has 14 residues. Germline CDR1 DFQATT, CDR2 SNEGSKA (reference sequence). The CDR3 spells CSAVTGTKTYGYTF.

In terms of frequency, this clonotype is large. This rearrangement joins TRBV4-1 to TRBJ1-5. CDR1 and CDR2 from the germline V gene are MGHRA and YSYEKL. This CDR3 is built from 14 residues. CDR3: CASSQGGLNQPQHF.

V is TRBV20-1 and J is TRBJ1-1; TCRdb outputs TRBD1, but without DNA this stays unchecked. Germline lookup yields CDR1 DFQATT and CDR2 SNEGSKA (reference sequence). The CDR3 is 16 residues long. The CDR3 sequence: CSARDFKAPGGAEAFF.

By frequency, this clonotype is medium-sized. The rearrangement links TRBV12-3 or TRBV12-4 to TRBJ2-1; checking the TCRdb D call of TRBD1 is not possible without DNA. The CDR3 length is 15 residues. The CDR3 region is CASSPFGGGHNEQFF.

This clonotype is large (0.1 to 1%) by frequency. The chain uses TRBV7-3 and TRBJ2-1; TCRdb proposes TRBD2, but this gene call is untestable without DNA. Germline V CDR1 and CDR2: SGHTA, FQGTGA. The CDR3 runs to 15 residues. The CDR3 loop reads CASSSGLAPYNEQFF.

This clonotype ranks as medium-sized in terms of frequency. This chain uses TRBV28 with TRBJ2-5; with no DNA, the TCRdb D assignment of TRBD1 cannot be verified. The CDR3 runs 13 residues. CDR1 is MDHEN and CDR2 is SYDVKM in the germline V gene. CDR3 protein: CASTLDSQETQYF. Full variable domain (remainder filled in from reference TRBV28 and TRBJ2-5): DVKVTQSSRYLVKRTGEKVFLECVQDMDHENMFWYRQDPGLGLRLIYFSYDVKMKEKGDIPEGYSVSREKKERFSLILESASTNQTSMYLCASTLDSQETQYFGPGTRLLVL.

The chain recombines TRBV6-2 or TRBV6-3 with TRBJ2-7; TCRdb gives TRBD1 as the D gene, but with no DNA this cannot be confirmed. Looked up from germline, CDR1 is MNHEY and CDR2 is SVGEGT. The CDR3 is made up of 13 amino acids. CDR3 residues: CASRGRDNYEQYF.

According to its frequency, this clonotype is medium-sized. V and J are TRBV30 and TRBJ2-1; the D call from TCRdb, TRBD2, cannot be confirmed without DNA. The CDR3 contains 15 residues. Germline V gene lookup returns CDR1 GTSNPN and CDR2 SVGIG (reference sequence). CDR3 residues: CAWSVGGWQNNEQFF.

This clonotype is called medium-sized (0.01 to 0.1%) based on its frequency. The CDR3 is CASSLRLAGGQGDTQYF. The rearrangement links TRBV12-3 or TRBV12-4 to TRBJ2-3; without DNA, the TCRdb call of TRBD2 cannot be checked. The CDR3 loop spans 17 amino acids.

This clonotype registers medium-sized (0.01 to 0.1%) by frequency. J is TRBJ1-1 and V is TRBV12-3 or TRBV12-4; as DNA is missing, the TRBD1 call by TCRdb cannot be tested. This CDR3 region has 13 residues. CDR3 sequence: CASRTDSETEAFF.

By frequency, this clonotype registers medium-sized. V and J are TRBV5-1 and TRBJ2-7; TCRdb returns TRBD1, unconfirmable since there is no DNA. The CDR3 consists of 16 residues. Germline CDR1 reads SGHRS; CDR2 reads YFSETQ. The CDR3 protein is CASSNPDGGPDYEQYF.

This clonotype is deemed medium-sized by its frequency. V gene TRBV7-9 combines with J gene TRBJ2-1; TCRdb calls TRBD1, which cannot be checked without DNA. From germline, CDR1 is SEHNR and CDR2 FQNEAQ (reference sequence). The CDR3 consists of 15 residues. CDR3 loop: CASSLRQGRSREQFF.

The chain employs TRBV20-1 and TRBJ2-1; absent DNA, TCRdb's TRBD2 call cannot be checked. CDR3 length: 16 residues. CDR1 is DFQATT, CDR2 SNEGSKA, per germline (reference sequence). CDR3 sequence reads: CSARDRGRGSYNEQFF.

The chain employs TRBV18 and TRBJ2-7; the D call of TRBD2 rests on TCRdb alone, since no DNA is present to check it. CDR1 is KGHSH, CDR2 LQKENI, per germline. The CDR3 runs to 13 residues. This CDR3 reads CASSSGREGEQYF.

The chain couples TRBV3-1 to TRBJ1-2; TCRdb indicates TRBD1, and absent DNA this call remains unverified. This CDR3 contains 16 residues. The V gene's germline CDR1 is LGHDT and CDR2 YNNKEL (reference sequence). The CDR3 protein is CASSPLGGPARYGYTF.

This clonotype is called large based on its frequency. The chain is built from TRBV6-5 and TRBJ1-1. Germline V gene data show CDR1 as MNHEY and CDR2 as SVGAGI. The CDR3 extends over 14 amino acids. Here the CDR3 reads CASSYSTANTEAFF.

Frequency places this clonotype as medium-sized. The V gene is TRBV7-2, the J gene TRBJ1-1. Looked up from germline, CDR1 is SGHTA and CDR2 is FQGNSA. There are 13 residues in the CDR3. Here the CDR3 reads CASSLEGLTEAFF.

Frequency places this clonotype as medium-sized (0.01 to 0.1%). J is TRBJ1-2 and V is TRBV20-1; the D gene TCRdb calls, TRBD1, cannot be checked with no DNA. The CDR3 loop spans 14 amino acids. Germline values: CDR1 DFQATT, CDR2 SNEGSKA (reference sequence). This chain's CDR3 is CSAPTGAGLGGYTF.

Frequency places this clonotype as large. This chain joins TRBV4-1 and TRBJ2-1; TCRdb proposes TRBD2, but this gene call is untestable without DNA. The length of the CDR3 is 16 residues. CDR1 is MGHRA, CDR2 YSYEKL, per germline. CDR3 loop: CASSLVAGVSYNEQFF.

In terms of frequency, this clonotype is medium-sized. V gene TRBV3-1 combines with J gene TRBJ2-1; the TCRdb D gene call, TRBD1, has no DNA to confirm it. CDR3 length equals 16 residues. Per the germline V gene, CDR1 is LGHDT and CDR2 is YNNKEL (reference sequence). CDR3 sequence reads: CASSQGNRGGGGEQFF.

This clonotype is called medium-sized based on its frequency. The chain employs TRBV3-1 and TRBJ2-7; TCRdb selects TRBD1, and the lack of DNA leaves this call unchecked. The V gene's germline CDR1 is LGHDT and CDR2 YNNKEL (reference sequence). This CDR3 region has 13 residues. This chain's CDR3 is CASSQDLRGEQYF.

The chain carries TRBV13 and TRBJ2-1; absent DNA, TCRdb's TRBD1 call cannot be checked. The CDR3 totals 15 residues. Germline loops: CDR1 PRHDT, CDR2 FYEKMQ (reference sequence). The CDR3 is CASSLWRGNYNEQFF.

The V and J genes are TRBV20-1 and TRBJ1-5; TCRdb reports TRBD1, a call that lacks DNA to check it against. This CDR3 spans 13 amino acids. Germline assignment: CDR1 DFQATT and CDR2 SNEGSKA (reference sequence). The CDR3 region is CSASQGAGQPQHF.

Considering frequency, this clonotype is large. This chain connects TRBV27 to TRBJ1-1. The length of the CDR3 is 14 residues. In germline, CDR1 is MNHEY, CDR2 SMNVEV (reference sequence). The CDR3 loop reads CASSLKNWGTEAFF.

In terms of frequency, this clonotype is medium-sized (0.01 to 0.1%). The gene calls are TRBV19 and TRBJ1-1; the TCRdb call, TRBD1, lacks DNA for checking. Germline CDR1 reads LNHDA; CDR2 reads SQIVND (reference sequence). This CDR3 spans 17 amino acids. CDR3 residues: CASSIDRQGSPNTEAFF.

This clonotype is called medium-sized based on its frequency. The chain employs TRBV4-1 and TRBJ1-5; with no DNA, the TCRdb D assignment of TRBD1 cannot be verified. Germline V lookup: CDR1 MGHRA, CDR2 YSYEKL. The length of the CDR3 is 16 residues. The CDR3 sequence: CASSQPPGTANQPQHF.

V usage is TRBV5-1 and J usage is TRBJ2-7; TCRdb names TRBD2, which stays unverified in the absence of DNA. Germline CDR1 and CDR2: SGHRS and YFSETQ. CDR3 length: 13 residues. CDR3: CASSLVTREEQYF.

In terms of frequency, this clonotype is medium-sized. This chain joins TRBV20-1 and TRBJ2-3; TCRdb's D call of TRBD2 is untestable without DNA. Germline V gene lookup returns CDR1 DFQATT and CDR2 SNEGSKA (reference sequence). The CDR3 loop spans 15 amino acids. The CDR3: CSATGGPGSTDTQYF.